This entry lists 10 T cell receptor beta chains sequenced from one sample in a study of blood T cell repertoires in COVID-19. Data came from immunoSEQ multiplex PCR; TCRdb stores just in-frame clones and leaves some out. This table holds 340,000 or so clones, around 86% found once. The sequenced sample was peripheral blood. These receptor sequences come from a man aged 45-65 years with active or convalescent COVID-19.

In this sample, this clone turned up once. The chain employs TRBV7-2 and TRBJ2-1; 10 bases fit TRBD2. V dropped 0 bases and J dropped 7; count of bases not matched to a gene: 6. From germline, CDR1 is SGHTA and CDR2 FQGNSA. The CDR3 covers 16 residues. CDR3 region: CASSLAGAGGLNEQFF. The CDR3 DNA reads TGTGCCAGCAGCTTAGCGGGAGCGGGGGGGCTTAATGAGCAGTTCTTC.

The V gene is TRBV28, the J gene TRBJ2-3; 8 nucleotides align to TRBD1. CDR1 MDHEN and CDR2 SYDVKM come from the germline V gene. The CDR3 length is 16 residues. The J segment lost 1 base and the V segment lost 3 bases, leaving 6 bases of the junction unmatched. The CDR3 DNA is TGTGCCAGCAGTTTTACAGGGGGTGAGGGCACAGATACGCAGTATTTT. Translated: CASSFTGGEGTDTQYF.

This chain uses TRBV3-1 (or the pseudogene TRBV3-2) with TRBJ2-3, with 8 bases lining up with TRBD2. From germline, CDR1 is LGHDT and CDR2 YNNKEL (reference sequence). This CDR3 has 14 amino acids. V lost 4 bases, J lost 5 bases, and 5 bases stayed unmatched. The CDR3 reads CASSLSGRGDTQYF. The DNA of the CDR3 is TGTGCCAGCAGCCTCAGCGGGAGAGGAGATACGCAGTATTTT.

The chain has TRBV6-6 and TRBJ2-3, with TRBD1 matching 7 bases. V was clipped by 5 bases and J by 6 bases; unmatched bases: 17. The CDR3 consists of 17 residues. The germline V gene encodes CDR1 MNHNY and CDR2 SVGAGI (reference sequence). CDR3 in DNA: TGTGCCAGCAGTCAGTACCACACCGGGGCACAGGGGGATACGCAGTATTTT. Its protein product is CASSQYHTGAQGDTQYF.

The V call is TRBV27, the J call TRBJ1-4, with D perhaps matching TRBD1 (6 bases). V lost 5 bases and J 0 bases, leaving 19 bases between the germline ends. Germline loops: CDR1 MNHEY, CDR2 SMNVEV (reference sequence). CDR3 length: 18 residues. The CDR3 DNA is TGTGCCAGCAGTCCCCGACAGGCTACTGACGCAACTAATGAAAAACTGTTTTTT. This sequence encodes CASSPRQATDATNEKLFF.

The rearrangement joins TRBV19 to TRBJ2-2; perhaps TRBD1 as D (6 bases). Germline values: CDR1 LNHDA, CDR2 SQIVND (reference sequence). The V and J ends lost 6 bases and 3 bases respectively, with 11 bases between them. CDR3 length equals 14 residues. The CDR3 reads CASSLRTDTGELFF. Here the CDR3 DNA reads TGTGCCAGTAGCCTCCGGACAGACACCGGGGAGCTGTTTTTT. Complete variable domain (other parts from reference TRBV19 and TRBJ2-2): DGGITQSPKYLFRKEGQNVTLSCEQNLNHDAMYWYRQDPGQGLRLIYYSQIVNDFQKGDIAEGYSVSREKKESFPLTVTSAQKNPTAFYLCASSLRTDTGELFFGEGSRLTVL.

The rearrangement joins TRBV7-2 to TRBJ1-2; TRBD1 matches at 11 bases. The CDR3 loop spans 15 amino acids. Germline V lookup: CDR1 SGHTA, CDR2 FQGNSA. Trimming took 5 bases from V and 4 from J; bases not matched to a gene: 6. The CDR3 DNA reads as TGTGCCAGCAGCCTAGGGACAGGGGGGAGCTATGGCTACACCTTC. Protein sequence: CASSLGTGGSYGYTF.

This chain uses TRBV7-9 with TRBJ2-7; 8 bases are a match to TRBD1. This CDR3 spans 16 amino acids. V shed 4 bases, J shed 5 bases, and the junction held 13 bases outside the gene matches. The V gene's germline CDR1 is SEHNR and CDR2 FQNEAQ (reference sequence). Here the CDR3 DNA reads TGTGCCAGCAGCTCCAGACCCTTGACAGGGGCGAACGAGCAGTACTTC. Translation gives CASSSRPLTGANEQYF.

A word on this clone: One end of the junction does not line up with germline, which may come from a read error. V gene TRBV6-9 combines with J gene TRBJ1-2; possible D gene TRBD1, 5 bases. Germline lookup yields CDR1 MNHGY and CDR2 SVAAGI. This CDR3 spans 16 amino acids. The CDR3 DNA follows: TGTGCCAGCAGTTCCGGCGGAGGAGGGGTCCTCTATTGCTACACCTTC. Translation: CASSSGGGGVLYCYTF.

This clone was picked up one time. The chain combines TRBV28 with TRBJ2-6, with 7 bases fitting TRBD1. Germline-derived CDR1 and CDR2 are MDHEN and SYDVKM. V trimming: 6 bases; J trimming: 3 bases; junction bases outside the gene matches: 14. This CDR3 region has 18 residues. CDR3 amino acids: CASSPRAKGAGGANVLTF. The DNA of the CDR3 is TGTGCCAGCAGCCCTCGGGCGAAGGGGGCAGGTGGGGCCAACGTCCTGACTTTC.